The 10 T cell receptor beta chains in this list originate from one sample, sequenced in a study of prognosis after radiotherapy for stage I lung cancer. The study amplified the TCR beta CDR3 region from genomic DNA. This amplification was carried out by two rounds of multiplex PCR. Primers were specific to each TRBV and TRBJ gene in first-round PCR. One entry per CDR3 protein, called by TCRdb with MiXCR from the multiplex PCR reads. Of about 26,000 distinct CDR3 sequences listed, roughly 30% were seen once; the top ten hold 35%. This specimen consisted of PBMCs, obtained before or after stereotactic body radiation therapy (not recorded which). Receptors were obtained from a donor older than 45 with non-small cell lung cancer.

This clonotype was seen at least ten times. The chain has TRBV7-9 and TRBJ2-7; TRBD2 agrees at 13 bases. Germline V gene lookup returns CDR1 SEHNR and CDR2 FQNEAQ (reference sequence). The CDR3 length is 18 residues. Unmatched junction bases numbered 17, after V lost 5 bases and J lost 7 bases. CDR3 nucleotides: TGTGCCAGCAGCCCTATAACATCCGTAAAACTAGCGGGAGGGGAGCAGTACTTC. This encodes CASSPITSVKLAGGEQYF.

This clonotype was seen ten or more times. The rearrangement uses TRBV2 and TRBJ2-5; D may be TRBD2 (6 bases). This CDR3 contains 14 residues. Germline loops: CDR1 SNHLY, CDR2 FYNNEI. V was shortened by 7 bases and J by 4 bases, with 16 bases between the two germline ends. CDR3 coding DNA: TGTGCCAGCACGGTCGGGGGATTGGGAGAGACCCAGTACTTC. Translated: CASTVGGLGETQYF.

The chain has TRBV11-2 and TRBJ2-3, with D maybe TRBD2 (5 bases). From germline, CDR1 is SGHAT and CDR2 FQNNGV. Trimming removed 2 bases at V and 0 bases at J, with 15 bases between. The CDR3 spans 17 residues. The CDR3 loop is CASSLQPPWTSTDTQYF. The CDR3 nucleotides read TGTGCCAGCAGCTTACAGCCCCCGTGGACTAGCACAGATACGCAGTATTTT.

The CDR3 sequence: CASSLVQGDTEAFF. The CDR3 bases are TGCGCCAGCAGCTTGGTTCAGGGGGACACTGAAGCTTTCTTT. The J gene is TRBJ1-1, the V gene TRBV5-1; 7 bases are a match to TRBD1. Germline CDR1 SGHRS, CDR2 YFSETQ. The length of the CDR3 is 14 residues. The V and J ends lost 0 bases and 3 bases, in that order; junction bases with no gene match: 2.

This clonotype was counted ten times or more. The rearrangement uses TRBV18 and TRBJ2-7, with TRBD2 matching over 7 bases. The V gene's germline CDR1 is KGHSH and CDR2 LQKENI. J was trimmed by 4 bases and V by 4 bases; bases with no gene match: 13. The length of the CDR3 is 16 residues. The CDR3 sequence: CASSRTRLAGEYEQYF. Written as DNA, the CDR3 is TGTGCCAGCTCACGTACAAGACTGGCGGGAGAGTACGAGCAGTACTTC.

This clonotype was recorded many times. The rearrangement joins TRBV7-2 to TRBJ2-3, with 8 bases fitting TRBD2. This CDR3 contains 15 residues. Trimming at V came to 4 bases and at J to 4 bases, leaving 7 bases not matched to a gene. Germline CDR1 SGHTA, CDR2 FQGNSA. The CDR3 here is CASSYGTSWSDTQYF. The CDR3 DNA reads TGTGCCAGCAGCTACGGGACTAGTTGGTCAGATACGCAGTATTTT.

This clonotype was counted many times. The DNA for the CDR3 is TGTGCCAGCAGTCTCATTAGAATTCAGGGTCCTGAGTGGCATACGAGCAATCAGCCCCAGCATTTT. Translation gives CASSLIRIQGPEWHTSNQPQHF. The genes are TRBV28 and TRBJ1-5, with D possibly TRBD1 on 5 matching bases. CDR1 and CDR2 (germline): MDHEN, SYDVKM. V shed 5 bases and J shed 1 base, with 33 bases lying between them. The CDR3 sequence is 22 residues long. The full variable domain, in which reference TRBV28 and TRBJ1-5 provide the parts outside the CDR3, is DVKVTQSSRYLVKRTGEKVFLECVQDMDHENMFWYRQDPGLGLRLIYFSYDVKMKEKGDIPEGYSVSREKKERFSLILESASTNQTSMYLCASSLIRIQGPEWHTSNQPQHFGDGTRLSIL.

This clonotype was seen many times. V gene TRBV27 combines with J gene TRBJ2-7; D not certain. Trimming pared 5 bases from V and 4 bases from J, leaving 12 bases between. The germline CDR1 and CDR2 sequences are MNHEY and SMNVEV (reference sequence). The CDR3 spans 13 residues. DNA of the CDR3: TGTGCCAGCAGTCCCGGGCAAATTTACGAGCAGTACTTC. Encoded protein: CASSPGQIYEQYF.

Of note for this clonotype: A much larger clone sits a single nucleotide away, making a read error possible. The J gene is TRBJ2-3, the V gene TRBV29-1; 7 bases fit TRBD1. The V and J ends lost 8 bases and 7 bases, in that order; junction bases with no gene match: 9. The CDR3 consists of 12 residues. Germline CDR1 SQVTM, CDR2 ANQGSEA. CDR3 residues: CSLRQGRHTQYF. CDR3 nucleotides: TGCAGCTTACGACAGGGTCGTCATACGCAGTATTTT.

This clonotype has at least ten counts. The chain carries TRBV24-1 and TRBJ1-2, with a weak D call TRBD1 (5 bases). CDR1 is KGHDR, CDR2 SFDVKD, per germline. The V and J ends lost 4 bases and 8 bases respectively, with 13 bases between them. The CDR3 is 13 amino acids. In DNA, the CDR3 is TGTGCCACCAGTGACAATCGGGGCTACGGCTACACCTTC. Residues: CATSDNRGYGYTF.